This is a list of T cell receptor beta chains from one sample in a study of cytomegalovirus exposure and HLA in healthy donors. Sequencing used immunoSEQ multiplex PCR; TCRdb keeps in-frame clones, though not all of them. The sample contains roughly 60,000 clones, 70% to 80% of which appear only once. Specimen: PBMCs. The receptors were gathered from an older woman in good health and CMV-seropositive. The CDR3 runs from the conserved cysteine through the conserved F or W. D genes are given only for firm matches. Size tells how often a clone was seen (once, few, many) or the class of an expanded clone, and some rows leave it out.

j_gene	d_gene	abundance	v_gene	CDR3aa	CDR3nt
TRBJ1-2	.	.	TRBV19	CASSLYLYGYTF	TGTGCCAGTAGTTTGTATCTGTATGGCTACACCTTC
TRBJ1-1	TRBD1	once	TRBV7-9	CASSTGQGGGVTEAFF	TGTGCCAGCAGCACCGGACAGGGTGGCGGGGTCACTGAAGCTTTCTTT
TRBJ2-1	TRBD1	.	TRBV11-3	CASSTGQGVNEQFF	TGTGCCAGCAGCACCGGACAGGGCGTCAATGAGCAGTTCTTC
TRBJ1-1	TRBD1	.	TRBV18	CASSQGASYDEAFF	TGTGCCAGCTCACAGGGGGCGTCATACGATGAAGCTTTCTTT
TRBJ2-7	.	.	TRBV6-5	CASSYVQTYEQYF	TGTGCCAGCAGTTACGTACAGACCTACGAGCAGTACTTC
TRBJ1-2	.	.	TRBV11-2	CASSLGQNNYGYTF	TGTGCCAGCAGCTTAGGGCAGAATAACTATGGCTACACCTTC
TRBJ1-2	.	.	TRBV29-1	CSASGDGANYGYTF	TGCAGCGCCAGCGGGGACGGTGCTAACTATGGCTACACCTTC
TRBJ1-5	.	few	TRBV4-3	CASSQGDSWYGGGDESPRLHF	TGCGCCAGCAGCCAAGGGGACTCTTGGTATGGCGGGGGAGATGAGTCCCCAAGGTTGCATTTT
TRBJ2-7	.	.	TRBV4-3	CASSQDQNRFYEQYF	TGCGCCAGCAGCCAAGATCAGAACAGATTCTACGAGCAGTACTTC
TRBJ1-2	.	.	TRBV7-9	CSSSLGEDRFNGYTF	TGTTCCAGCAGCTTAGGCGAGGATCGTTTTAATGGCTACACCTTC
TRBJ2-3	.	.	TRBV7-6	CASSPTGGGPDTQYF	TGTGCCAGCAGCCCTACGGGGGGCGGACCAGATACGCAGTATTTT
TRBJ1-2	TRBD1	.	TRBV5-1	CASSLGGQDYGYTF	TGCGCCAGCAGCTTGGGGGGACAGGACTATGGCTACACCTTC
TRBJ1-1	.	.	TRBV25-1	CASSQIHTEAFF	TGTGCCAGCTCACAGATCCACACTGAAGCTTTCTTT
TRBJ2-7	.	.	TRBV27	CASSLSRASYEQYF	TGTGCCAGCAGTTTATCCAGGGCCTCCTACGAGCAGTACTTC
TRBJ2-3	.	once	TRBV7-9	CASSLEEGGWEDTQYF	TGTGCCAGCAGCTTAGAGGAGGGTGGTTGGGAAGATACGCAGTATTTT
TRBJ2-5	.	.	TRBV4-1	CASSQLQLQETQYF	TGCGCCAGCAGCCAACTACAGTTACAAGAGACCCAGTACTTC
TRBJ2-3	TRBD1	.	TRBV9	CASSEQGSTDTQYF	TGTGCCAGCAGCGAACAGGGGTCGACAGATACGCAGTATTTT
TRBJ1-3	.	few	TRBV5-1	CASSKGQSGNTIYF	TGCGCCAGCAGCAAAGGACAGTCTGGAAACACCATATATTTT
TRBJ2-7	TRBD2	.	TRBV5-1	CASSFWGAPGLAGGKNEQYF	TGCGCCAGCAGCTTTTGGGGGGCCCCGGGACTAGCGGGGGGTAAGAACGAGCAGTACTTC
TRBJ1-1	TRBD1	.	TRBV10-3	CAISEGQQGLTEAFF	TGTGCCATCAGTGAGGGCCAACAGGGGCTCACTGAAGCTTTCTTT
TRBJ1-1	TRBD1	.	TRBV2	CASRQGGRTEAFF	TGTGCCAGCAGGCAAGGGGGCCGCACTGAAGCTTTCTTT
TRBJ2-7	TRBD2	.	TRBV7-9	CASSAGLAGKSYEQYF	TGTGCCAGCAGCGCGGGACTAGCGGGGAAGTCCTACGAGCAGTACTTC
TRBJ1-2	TRBD1	.	TRBV6-1	CASRGTVNYGYTF	TGTGCCAGCAGGGGGACAGTAAACTATGGCTACACCTTC
TRBJ1-4	.	few	TRBV7-2	CASSLRVEEKLFF	TGTGCCAGCAGCTTACGGGTGGAGGAAAAACTGTTTTTT
TRBJ1-2	TRBD1	few	TRBV7-2	CASSLTGQGAYYGYTF	TGTGCCAGCAGCTTAACAGGGCAGGGGGCCTACTATGGCTACACCTTC
TRBJ1-1	TRBD1	few	TRBV19	CASRPQGLNTEAFF	TGTGCCAGTAGGCCACAGGGGTTGAACACTGAAGCTTTCTTT
TRBJ1-6	TRBD1	.	TRBV10-3	CAISGDRENSPLHF	TGTGCCATCAGTGGGGACAGGGAAAATTCACCCCTCCACTTT
TRBJ1-1	.	few	TRBV4-1	CASSQLTGMNTEAFF	TGTGCCAGCAGCCAATTGACAGGCATGAACACTGAAGCTTTCTTT
TRBJ2-7	.	.	TRBV2	CASSPRGGQAEQYF	TGTGCCAGCAGCCCGAGGGGGGGACAGGCCGAGCAGTACTTC
TRBJ2-7	.	few	TRBV5-5	CASSMTTGVYEQYF	TGTGCCAGCAGCATGACGACAGGAGTCTACGAGCAGTACTTC
TRBJ1-4	TRBD1	.	TRBV28	CASSLGGTGFNEKLFF	TGTGCCAGCAGTTTGGGAGGGACAGGGTTTAATGAAAAACTGTTTTTT